These 16 T cell receptor beta chains were sequenced from one sample in a study of blood T cell repertoires in COVID-19. Measured with immunoSEQ multiplex PCR; TCRdb has only the in-frame clones, and not every one. The data contain some 160,000 clones, roughly nine tenths of them seen just once; the ten biggest clones take up just over 3%. Sequencing input: peripheral blood. The receptors shown here come from a woman in her sixties or seventies with active COVID-19.

A few counts support this clone. V is TRBV19 and J is TRBJ1-5; TRBD1 is a possible D gene (5 bases). Trimming shortened V by 6 bases and J by 7 bases, and 25 bases separated the two germline ends. The CDR3 length is 17 residues. CDR1 and CDR2 (germline): LNHDA, SQIVND (reference sequence). CDR3 in DNA: TGTGCCAGTAGGAGGGAACATTCGGGGGGTAGTGGACAGCCCCAGCATTTT. As protein: CASRREHSGGSGQPQHF.

V gene TRBV7-6 combines with J gene TRBJ1-6; D remains ambiguous. Germline-derived CDR1 and CDR2 are SGHVS and FNYEAQ. The CDR3 extends over 14 amino acids. V was cut by 5 bases and J by 5 bases, with 10 bases left in between. The CDR3 nucleotides read TGTGCCAGCAGCCCCGCCGGGGATAATTCACCCCTCCACTTT. Translation: CASSPAGDNSPLHF.

The chain is built from TRBV28 and TRBJ1-4, with D possibly TRBD1 on 6 matching bases. Trimming cost V 7 bases and J 4 bases, with 13 bases left between them. Per the germline V gene, CDR1 is MDHEN and CDR2 is SYDVKM. CDR3 length: 14 residues. CDR3 DNA sequence: TGTGCCAGCATCCCGGACAGTATTAATGAAAAACTGTTTTTT. Translated, it gives CASIPDSINEKLFF.

This clone was picked up a small number of times. The chain links TRBV6-5 to TRBJ1-2; maybe TRBD1 (6 bases). This CDR3 is 15 amino acids long. From germline, CDR1 is MNHEY and CDR2 SVGAGI. The V end was cut by 6 bases, the J end by 2 bases, with 16 bases between. This CDR3 is CASRPGTNLNYGYTF. CDR3 bases: TGTGCCAGCAGACCCGGGACAAACTTAAACTATGGCTACACCTTC.

V and J are TRBV6-2 or TRBV6-3 and TRBJ2-7, with a possible D match to TRBD2 (6 bases). Trimming left V 5 bases short and J 10 bases short, with 27 bases between. Per the germline V gene, CDR1 is MNHEY and CDR2 is SVGEGT. This CDR3 is 16 amino acids long. The CDR3 sequence: CASSTDPGLTLRGQYF. The DNA of the CDR3 is TGTGCCAGCAGTACCGACCCGGGACTGACTTTACGAGGCCAGTACTTC.

The gene calls are TRBV19 and TRBJ1-6; TRBD1 matches 7 bases. The junction had 7 bases not matched to a gene; V was cut back by 5 bases and J by 9 bases. CDR3 size: 14 residues. Germline CDR1 is LNHDA and CDR2 is SQIVND (reference sequence). The CDR3 loop reads CASSGRQGSSPLHF. The CDR3 DNA sequence: TGTGCCAGTAGTGGGCGACAGGGCTCTTCACCCCTCCACTTT.

Here the CDR3 reads CASSLGGTGASEQYF. CDR3 DNA sequence: TGCGCCAGCAGCCTAGGGGGGACAGGGGCCTCCGAGCAGTACTTC. The chain joins TRBV5-1 to TRBJ2-7; 10 nucleotides agree with TRBD1. Germline loops: CDR1 SGHRS, CDR2 YFSETQ. After removal of 4 bases from V and 6 bases from J, the junction contained 10 bases not matched to a gene. The CDR3 has 15 residues. The whole variable domain, filled in from reference TRBV5-1 and TRBJ2-7, reads KAGVTQTPRYLIKTRGQQVTLSCSPISGHRSVSWYQQTPGQGLQFLFEYFSETQRNKGNFPGRFSGRQFSNSRSEMNVSTLELGDSALYLCASSLGGTGASEQYFGPGTRLTVT.

The CDR3 region is CASSEARLAGVADTQYF. The CDR3 coding sequence is TGTGCCAGCAGTGAAGCTAGACTAGCGGGAGTGGCAGATACGCAGTATTTT. This sequence joins TRBV2 and TRBJ2-3; 12 bases are shared with TRBD2. V shed 0 bases and J 4 bases; nucleotides not matched to a gene: 5. The CDR3 loop spans 17 amino acids. Per the germline V gene, CDR1 is SNHLY and CDR2 is FYNNEI.

This clone was recorded a few times. The chain recombines TRBV28 with TRBJ1-2; D remains ambiguous. V lost 2 bases and J lost 5, with 18 bases in between. The germline V gene encodes CDR1 MDHEN and CDR2 SYDVKM. There are 16 residues in the CDR3. CDR3 sequence (DNA): TGTGCCAGCAGTTTAAAGCGGTGGGCAGGATTATATGGCTACACCTTC. Its translation is CASSLKRWAGLYGYTF.

The rearrangement links TRBV25-1 to TRBJ2-3; 8 bases fit TRBD2. V lost 4 bases, J lost 1 base, and 1 base stayed unmatched. In germline, CDR1 is MGHDK, CDR2 SYGVNS. CDR3 size: 14 residues. CDR3 sequence: CASSAGLGTDTQYF. CDR3 nucleotides: TGTGCCAGCAGTGCGGGACTAGGCACAGATACGCAGTATTTT.

The V call is TRBV6-2 or TRBV6-3, the J call TRBJ1-1; D is undetermined. The CDR3 loop spans 14 amino acids. V was clipped by 1 base and J by 3 bases, with 9 bases between them. The germline CDR1 and CDR2 sequences are MNHEY and SVGEGT. DNA of the CDR3: TGTGCCAGCAGTTACTTAGGACTGTACACTGAAGCTTTCTTT. Translation gives CASSYLGLYTEAFF.

V usage is TRBV5-1 and J usage is TRBJ2-1, with D perhaps TRBD2 (6 bases). V shed 7 bases and J shed 4 bases, with 21 bases lying between them. The CDR3 extends over 16 amino acids. Germline assignment: CDR1 SGHRS and CDR2 YFSETQ. The CDR3 coding sequence is TGCGCCAGCCTCCGCGTTGGGGGGAGGTCTTACAATGAGCAGTTCTTC. Its protein is CASLRVGGRSYNEQFF.

This clone was detected once. The chain has TRBV7-2 and TRBJ1-1; TRBD1 might be the D (5 bases). There are 14 residues in the CDR3. V lost 1 base and J lost 3, with 9 bases in between. CDR1 and CDR2 (germline): SGHTA, FQGNSA. CDR3 sequence reads: CASSLGGADTEAFF. CDR3 nucleotides: TGTGCCAGCAGCTTAGGCGGGGCAGACACTGAAGCTTTCTTT.

The genes are TRBV5-1 and TRBJ2-1; TRBD2 matches at 8 bases. V trimming: 7 bases; J trimming: 2 bases; junction bases outside the gene matches: 8. Germline loops: CDR1 SGHRS, CDR2 YFSETQ. The CDR3 totals 15 residues. For the CDR3, the DNA is TGCGCCAGCCGGAAGCGGGAGTTAACCTACAATGAGCAGTTCTTC. Encoded protein: CASRKRELTYNEQFF.

The CDR3 is CASSRRLAAGPRLDTQYF. CDR3 coding DNA: TGTGCCAGCAGCCGAAGACTAGCGGCGGGTCCCAGACTAGATACGCAGTATTTT. J is TRBJ2-3 and V is TRBV6-2 or TRBV6-3; 9 bases align to TRBD2. The germline gives CDR1 MNHEY, CDR2 SVGEGT. The CDR3 totals 18 residues. V dropped 6 bases and J dropped 5; count of bases not matched to a gene: 18.

The chain combines TRBV19 with TRBJ2-1; D gene uncertain. The V end lost 1 base, the J end lost 3 bases, and 10 bases lay between the germline ends. Germline V gives CDR1 LNHDA, CDR2 SQIVND (reference sequence). The CDR3 sequence is 15 residues long. The CDR3 DNA follows: TGTGCCAGTAGTATAGGGCCCTCCCGCTACAATGAGCAGTTCTTC. Protein: CASSIGPSRYNEQFF.